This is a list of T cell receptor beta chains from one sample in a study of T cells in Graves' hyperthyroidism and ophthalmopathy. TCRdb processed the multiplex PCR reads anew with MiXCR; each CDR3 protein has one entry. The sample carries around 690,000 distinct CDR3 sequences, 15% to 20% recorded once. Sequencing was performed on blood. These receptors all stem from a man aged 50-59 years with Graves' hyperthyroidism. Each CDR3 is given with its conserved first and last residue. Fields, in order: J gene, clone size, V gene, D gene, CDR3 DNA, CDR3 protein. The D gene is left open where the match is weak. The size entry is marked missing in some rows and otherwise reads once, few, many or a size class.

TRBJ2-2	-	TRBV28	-	TGTGCCAGCAGCCCGCCGGGGAATTGGGGCACCGGGGAGCTGTTTTTT	CASSPPGNWGTGELFF
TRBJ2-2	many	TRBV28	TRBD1	TGTGCCAGCAGTTTAATAGGGACAGGAGATAACACCGGGGAGCTGTTTTTT	CASSLIGTGDNTGELFF
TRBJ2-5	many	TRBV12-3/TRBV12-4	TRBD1	TGTGCCAGCTCCCAGACAGGGACCACGGAGACCCAGTACTTC	CASSQTGTTETQYF
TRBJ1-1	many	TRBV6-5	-	TGTGCCAGCAGTTACGGAACGGGCACTGAAGCTTTCTTT	CASSYGTGTEAFF
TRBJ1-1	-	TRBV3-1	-	TGTGCCAGCAGCCTTGGGATGACGAACACTGAAGCTTTCTTT	CASSLGMTNTEAFF
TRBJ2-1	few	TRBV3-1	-	TGTGCCAGCAGCCAAGATGGAGAGGGAGTAGGAAATGAGCAGTTCTTC	CASSQDGEGVGNEQFF
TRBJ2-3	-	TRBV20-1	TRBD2	TGCAGTGCTACCGGACTAGCGGGAGCCCTATCTAGCACAGATACGCAGTATTTT	CSATGLAGALSSTDTQYF
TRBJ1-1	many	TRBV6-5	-	TGTGCCAGCAGTTACTCAGAGGTGATGAACACTGAAGCTTTCTTT	CASSYSEVMNTEAFF
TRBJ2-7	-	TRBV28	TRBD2	TGTGCCAGCAGTTTCGGGACTAGCGGGAGAATCCACCTCTACGAGCAGTACTTC	CASSFGTSGRIHLYEQYF
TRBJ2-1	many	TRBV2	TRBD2	TGTGCCACCCGAAAGCGGGAGGTCTACAATGAGCAGTTCTTC	CATRKREVYNEQFF
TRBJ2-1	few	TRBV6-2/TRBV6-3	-	TGTGCCAGCAGTTACTCGAGGGCCAATGAGCAGTTCTTC	CASSYSRANEQFF
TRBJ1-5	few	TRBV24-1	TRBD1	TGTGCCACCAACAGGGGGTTCAATCAGCCCCAGCATTTT	CATNRGFNQPQHF
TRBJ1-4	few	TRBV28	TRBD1	TGTGCCAGCAGTTTGGACAGGGGGCAAGAAAAACTGTTTTTT	CASSLDRGQEKLFF
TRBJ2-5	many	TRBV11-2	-	TGTGCCAGCAGCTTGTTTGGGGCAGGCGGAGAGACCCAGTACTTC	CASSLFGAGGETQYF
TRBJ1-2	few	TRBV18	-	TGTGCCAGCTCACCTCGGACGGGAATGCGCTATGGCTACACCTTC	CASSPRTGMRYGYTF
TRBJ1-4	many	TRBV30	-	TGTGCCTGGAATCTGGGCTTGAATGAAAAACTGTTTTTT	CAWNLGLNEKLFF
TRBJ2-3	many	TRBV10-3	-	TGTGCCATCAGTGACCAAAATAGCGGAGATACGCAGTATTTT	CAISDQNSGDTQYF
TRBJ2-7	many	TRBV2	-	TGTGCCAGCAGTGATTCTTCGGCTAGCAGCTACGAGCAGTACTTC	CASSDSSASSYEQYF
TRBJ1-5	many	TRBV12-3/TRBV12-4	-	TGTGCCAGCAGTCGGCGGGGGGATAGCAATCAGCCCCAGCATTTT	CASSRRGDSNQPQHF
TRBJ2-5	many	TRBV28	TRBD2	TGTGCCAGCAGTTTGGGGACTAGCCCAGAGACCCAGTACTTC	CASSLGTSPETQYF
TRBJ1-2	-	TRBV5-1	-	TGCGCCAGCAGCTTGGAGGGCAGGGCATATGGCTACACCTTC	CASSLEGRAYGYTF
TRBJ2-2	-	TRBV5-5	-	TGTGCCAGCAGCCCTGGACACTCACCGGTTCTGCTGTTTTTT	CASSPGHSPVLLFF
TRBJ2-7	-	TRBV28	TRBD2	TGTGCCAGCAGTTTAGGGACTAGCAGCGAGCAGTACTTC	CASSLGTSSEQYF
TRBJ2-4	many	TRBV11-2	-	TGTGCCAGCAGCTTAAGGGGAGGACTAAACATTCAGTACTTC	CASSLRGGLNIQYF
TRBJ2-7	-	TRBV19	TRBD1	TGTGCCAGTAGTCTCCGACAGGGCATCAACGAGCAGTACTTC	CASSLRQGINEQYF
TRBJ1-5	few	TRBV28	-	TGTGCCAGCAGTTCCCTTGGACAGCCAGGAAGTCAGCCCCAGCATTTT	CASSSLGQPGSQPQHF
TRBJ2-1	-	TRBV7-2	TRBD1	TGTGCCAGCAGCTCGAGACAGGGGACGTACAATGAGCAGTTCTTC	CASSSRQGTYNEQFF
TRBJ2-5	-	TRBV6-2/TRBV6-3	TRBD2	TGTGCCAGCAGTTACGGACTAGCGGGAGTAGGGGAGACCCAGTACTTC	CASSYGLAGVGETQYF
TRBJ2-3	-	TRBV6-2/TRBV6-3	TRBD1	TGTGCCAGCAGTTACCGGCAGACAGGGTGGAGTACAGATACGCAGTATTTT	CASSYRQTGWSTDTQYF
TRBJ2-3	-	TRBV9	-	TGTGCCAGCAGCGGCTACACAGATACGCAGTATTTT	CASSGYTDTQYF
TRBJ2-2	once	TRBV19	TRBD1	TGTGCCAGTAGTATTGGCGGGCAGGGGGCCGGGGGGCTGTTTTTT	CASSIGGQGAGGLFF
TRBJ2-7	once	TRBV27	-	TGTGCCAGCAGTTCCTCTAGGGCCGGCGTGGGCTACGAGCAGTACTTC	CASSSSRAGVGYEQYF
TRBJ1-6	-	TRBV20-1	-	TGCAGTGCTAGAGTCGAAGGACACAGTAATTCACCCCTCCACTTT	CSARVEGHSNSPLHF
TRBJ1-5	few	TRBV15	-	TGTGCCACCAGCCCTGCCATCAATCAGCCCCAGCATTTT	CATSPAINQPQHF
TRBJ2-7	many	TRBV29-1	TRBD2	TGCAGCGTTGAAAGGGGGGGACTAGTTCACGAGCAGTACTTC	CSVERGGLVHEQYF
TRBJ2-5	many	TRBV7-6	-	TGTGCCAGCAGCTCCGCAGCAGGCGGACAGTTCTCTGGGACCCAGTACTTC	CASSSAAGGQFSGTQYF
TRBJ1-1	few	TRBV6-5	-	TGTGCCAGCAGTTACATTCACACTGAAGCTTTCTTT	CASSYIHTEAFF
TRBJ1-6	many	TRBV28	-	TGTGCCAGCAGTTTTCCCGCCCTCGGGTGGTTAAATTCACCCCTCCACTTT	CASSFPALGWLNSPLHF
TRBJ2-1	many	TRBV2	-	TGTGCCAGCAGTATTCCTGAGCAGTTCTTC	CASSIPEQFF
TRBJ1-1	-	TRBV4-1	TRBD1	TGCGCCAGCGGCAGGGGGCTCGTGAACACTGAAGCTTTCTTT	CASGRGLVNTEAFF
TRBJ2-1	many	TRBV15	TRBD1	TGTGCCACCAGCAGAGACAGGGGGCCGAATGAGCAGTTCTTC	CATSRDRGPNEQFF
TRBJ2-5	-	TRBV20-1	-	TGCAGTGCTAGAGATTTGAGGGACTACCAAGAGACCCAGTACTTC	CSARDLRDYQETQYF
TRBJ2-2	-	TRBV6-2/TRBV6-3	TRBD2	TGTGCCAGCAGTTACACGGGGGGCACCGGGGAGCTGTTTTTT	CASSYTGGTGELFF
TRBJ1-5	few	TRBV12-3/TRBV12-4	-	TGTGCCAGCAGTTTAGTTGGGGGGGGTAGGCAGCCCCAGCATTTT	CASSLVGGGRQPQHF
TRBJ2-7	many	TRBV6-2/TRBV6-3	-	TGTGCCAGCAGTTACACCGAGGGCGCGGGACCCCCCAACGAGCAGTACTTC	CASSYTEGAGPPNEQYF
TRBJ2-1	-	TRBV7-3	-	TGTGCCAGCACCGTCGGCGGACAGCGCTACAATGAGCAGTTCTTC	CASTVGGQRYNEQFF
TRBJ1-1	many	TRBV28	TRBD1	TGTGCCAGCAGTTTCAGGGGGCAAGGCACTGAAGCTTTCTTT	CASSFRGQGTEAFF
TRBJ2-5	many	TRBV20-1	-	TGCAGTGCTAGCACTTACCAAGAGACCCAGTACTTC	CSASTYQETQYF